This T cell receptor beta chain was sequenced in a study of T cell clonality in common variable immunodeficiency. General study points: Reportedly, TCR beta sequences from common variable immunodeficiency showed fewer deletions and N-nucleotide insertions.

A few counts support this clone. Its antigen is still unknown. The read is 3 residues too short to cover the CDR3 end, so that end is filled in from the germline J gene. Control and CVID samples contributed equal amounts of genomic DNA. Here immunoSEQ multiplex PCR was the method, and the copy in TCRdb shows in-frame clones only, minus some. This table holds some 64,000 clones with no singletons; the top ten claim around 1.7%. Germline V CDR1 and CDR2: SSHAT, FNYEAQ (reference sequence). The CDR3 has 16 amino acids. Between the trimmed V and J ends, which lost 5 bases and 1 base, there was a span of 12 bases. Each donor provided roughly 4.5 to 8 ml of heparinized whole blood.

The sample taken for sequencing was peripheral blood mononuclear cells. The sequence was collected from a person aged 18 to 70 in good health. The chain couples TRBV7-7 to TRBJ1-6; D gene unclear. CDR3 DNA (partial): TGTGCCAGCAGCCAGGCCCCACAGTCCTATAATTCACCC. This translates into CASSQAPQSYNSP. The entire CDR3 is CASSQAPQSYNSPLHF.